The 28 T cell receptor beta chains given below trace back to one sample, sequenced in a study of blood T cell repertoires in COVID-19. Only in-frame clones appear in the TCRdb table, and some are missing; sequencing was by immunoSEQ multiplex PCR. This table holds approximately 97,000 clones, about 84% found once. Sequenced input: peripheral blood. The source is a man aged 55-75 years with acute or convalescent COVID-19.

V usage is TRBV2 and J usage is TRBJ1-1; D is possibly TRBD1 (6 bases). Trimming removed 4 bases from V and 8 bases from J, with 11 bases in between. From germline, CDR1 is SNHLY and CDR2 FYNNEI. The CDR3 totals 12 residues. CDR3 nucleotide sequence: TGTGCCAGCAGTGTGACAGGAACGGAAGCTTTCTTT. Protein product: CASSVTGTEAFF.

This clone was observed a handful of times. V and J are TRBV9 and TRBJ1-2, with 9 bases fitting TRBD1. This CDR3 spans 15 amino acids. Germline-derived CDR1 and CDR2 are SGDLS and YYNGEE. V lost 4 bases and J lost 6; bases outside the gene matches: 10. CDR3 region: CASSQLSGTGHGYTF. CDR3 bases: TGTGCCAGCAGCCAATTGTCCGGGACAGGGCATGGCTACACCTTC.

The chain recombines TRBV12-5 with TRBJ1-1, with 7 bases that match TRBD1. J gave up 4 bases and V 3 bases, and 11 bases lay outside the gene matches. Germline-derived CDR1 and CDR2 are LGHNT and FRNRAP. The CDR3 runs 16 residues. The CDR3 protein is CASGFGTGARTTEAFF. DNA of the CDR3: TGTGCTAGTGGTTTTGGAACAGGGGCCCGAACCACTGAAGCTTTCTTT. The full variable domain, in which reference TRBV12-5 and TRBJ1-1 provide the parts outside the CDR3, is DARVTQTPRHKVTEMGQEVTMRCQPILGHNTVFWYRQTMMQGLELLAYFRNRAPLDDSGMPKDRFSAEMPDATLATLKIQPSEPRDSAVYFCASGFGTGARTTEAFFGQGTRLTVV.

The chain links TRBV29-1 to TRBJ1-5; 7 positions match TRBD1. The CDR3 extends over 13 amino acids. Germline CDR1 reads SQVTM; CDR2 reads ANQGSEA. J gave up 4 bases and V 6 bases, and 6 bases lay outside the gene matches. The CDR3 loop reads CSVGPQGNQPQHF. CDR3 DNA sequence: TGCAGCGTGGGACCACAGGGGAATCAGCCCCAGCATTTT.

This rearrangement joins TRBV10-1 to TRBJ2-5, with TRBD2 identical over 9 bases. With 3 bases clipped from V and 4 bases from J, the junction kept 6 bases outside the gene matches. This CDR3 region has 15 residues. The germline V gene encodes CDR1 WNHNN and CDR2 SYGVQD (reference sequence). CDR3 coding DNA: TGCGCCAGCAGTGATGGAGCGGGGGGTCGAGAGACCCAGTACTTC. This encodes CASSDGAGGRETQYF.

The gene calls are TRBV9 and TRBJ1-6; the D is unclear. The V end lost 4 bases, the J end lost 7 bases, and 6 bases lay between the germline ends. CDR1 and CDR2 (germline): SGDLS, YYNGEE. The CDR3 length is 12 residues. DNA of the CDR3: TGTGCCAGCAGCCCGAGGAATTCACCCCTCCACTTT. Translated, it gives CASSPRNSPLHF.

In nucleotides, the CDR3 is TGTGCCAGCAGTTACTCGCCCAGCGGAGATACCCCTTACGAGCAGTACTTC. Its translation is CASSYSPSGDTPYEQYF. This chain uses TRBV6-2 or TRBV6-3 with TRBJ2-7; perhaps TRBD2 as D (5 bases). The germline V gene has CDR1 MNHEY and CDR2 SVGEGT. The CDR3 is 17 residues long. V was shortened by 0 bases and J by 4 bases, with 19 bases between the two germline ends.

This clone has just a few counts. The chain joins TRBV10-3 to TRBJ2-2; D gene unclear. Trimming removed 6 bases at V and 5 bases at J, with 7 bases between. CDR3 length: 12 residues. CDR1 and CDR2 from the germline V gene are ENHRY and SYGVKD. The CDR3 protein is CAIRAVTGELFF. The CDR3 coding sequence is TGTGCCATCAGGGCGGTTACCGGGGAGCTGTTTTTT.

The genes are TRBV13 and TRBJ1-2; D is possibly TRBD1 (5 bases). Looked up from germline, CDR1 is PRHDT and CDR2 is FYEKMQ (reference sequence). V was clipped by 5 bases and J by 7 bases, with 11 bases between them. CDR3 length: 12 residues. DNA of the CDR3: TGTGCCAGCAGCCTACAGACAGCTGGCTACACCTTC. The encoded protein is CASSLQTAGYTF.

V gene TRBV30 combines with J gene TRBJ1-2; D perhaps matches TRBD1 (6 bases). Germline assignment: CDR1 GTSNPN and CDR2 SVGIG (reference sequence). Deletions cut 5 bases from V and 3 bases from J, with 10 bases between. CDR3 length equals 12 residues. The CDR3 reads CAWAQGYYGYTF. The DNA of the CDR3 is TGTGCCTGGGCACAGGGCTACTATGGCTACACCTTC.

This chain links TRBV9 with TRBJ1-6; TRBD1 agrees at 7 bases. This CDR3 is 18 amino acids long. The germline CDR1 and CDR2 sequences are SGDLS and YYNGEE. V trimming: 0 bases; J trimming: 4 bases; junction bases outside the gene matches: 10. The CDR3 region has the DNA TGTGCCAGCAGCGTAGATCCCGGGACAGCCGTTTATAATTCACCCCTCCACTTT. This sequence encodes CASSVDPGTAVYNSPLHF.

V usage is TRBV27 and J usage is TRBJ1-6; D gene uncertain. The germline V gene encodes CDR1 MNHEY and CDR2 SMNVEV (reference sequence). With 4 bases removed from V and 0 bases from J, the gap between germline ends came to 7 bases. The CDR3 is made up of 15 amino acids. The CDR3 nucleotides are TGTGCCAGCAGTTCCAGGTACTCCTATAATTCACCCCTCCACTTT. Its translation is CASSSRYSYNSPLHF.

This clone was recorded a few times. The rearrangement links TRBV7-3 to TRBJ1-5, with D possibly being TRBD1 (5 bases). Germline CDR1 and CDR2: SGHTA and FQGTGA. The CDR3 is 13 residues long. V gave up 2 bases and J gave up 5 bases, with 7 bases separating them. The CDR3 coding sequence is TGTGCCAGCAGCTTAGGGGCCCATCAGCCCCAGCATTTT. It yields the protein CASSLGAHQPQHF. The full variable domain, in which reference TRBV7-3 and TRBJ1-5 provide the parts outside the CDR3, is GAGVSQTPSNKVTEKGKYVELRCDPISGHTALYWYRQSLGQGPEFLIYFQGTGAADDSGLPNDRFFAVRPEGSVSTLKIQRTERGDSAVYLCASSLGAHQPQHFGDGTRLSIL.

CDR3 sequence: CASSVDASSTDTQYF. CDR3 nucleotide sequence: TGTGCCAGCAGCGTTGACGCTAGCAGCACAGATACGCAGTATTTT. The chain joins TRBV5-4 to TRBJ2-3, with a weak D call TRBD2 (5 bases). This CDR3 contains 15 residues. The germline gives CDR1 SGHNT, CDR2 YYREEE (reference sequence). V was clipped by 4 bases and J by 0 bases, with 12 bases between them.

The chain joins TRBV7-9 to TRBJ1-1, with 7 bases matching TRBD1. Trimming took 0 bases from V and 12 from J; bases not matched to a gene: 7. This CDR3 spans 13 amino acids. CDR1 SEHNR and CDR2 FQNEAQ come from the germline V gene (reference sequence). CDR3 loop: CASSLAQDRRPFF. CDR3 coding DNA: TGTGCCAGCAGCTTAGCACAGGACAGGAGGCCTTTCTTT.

This chain's CDR3 is CASSLGTANSPLHF. CDR3 sequence (DNA): TGTGCCAGCAGCTTAGGGACAGCTAATTCACCCCTCCACTTT. The chain uses TRBV5-5 and TRBJ1-6; 7 nucleotides agree with TRBD1. J lost 6 bases, V lost 2 bases, and 2 bases had no gene match. The V gene's germline CDR1 is SGHKS and CDR2 YYEKEE (reference sequence). This CDR3 is built from 14 residues.

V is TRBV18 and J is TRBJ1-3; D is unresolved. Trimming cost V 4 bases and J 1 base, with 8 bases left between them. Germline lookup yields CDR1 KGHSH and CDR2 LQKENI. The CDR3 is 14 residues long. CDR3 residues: CASSQQSSGNTIYF. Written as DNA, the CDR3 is TGTGCCAGCTCACAACAATCATCTGGAAACACCATATATTTT.

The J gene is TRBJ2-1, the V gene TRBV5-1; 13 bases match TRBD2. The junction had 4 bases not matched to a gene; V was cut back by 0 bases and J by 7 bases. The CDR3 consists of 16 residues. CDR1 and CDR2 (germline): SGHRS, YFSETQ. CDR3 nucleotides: TGCGCCAGCAGCTTGGGGACTAGCGGGAGTGGAAATGAGCAGTTCTTC. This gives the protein CASSLGTSGSGNEQFF.

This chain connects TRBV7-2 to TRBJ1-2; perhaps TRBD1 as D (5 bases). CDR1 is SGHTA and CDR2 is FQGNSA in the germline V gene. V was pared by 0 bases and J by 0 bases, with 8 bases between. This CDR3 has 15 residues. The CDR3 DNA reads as TGTGCCAGCAGCTTAGCTCCAGGGTCTAACTATGGCTACACCTTC. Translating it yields CASSLAPGSNYGYTF.

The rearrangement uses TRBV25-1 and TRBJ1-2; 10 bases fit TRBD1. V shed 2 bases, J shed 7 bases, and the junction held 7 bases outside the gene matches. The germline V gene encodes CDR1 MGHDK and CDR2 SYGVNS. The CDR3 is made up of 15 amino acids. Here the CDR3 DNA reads TGTGCCAGCAGTGAACCACTGACAGGGGGCGGTGGCTACACCTTC. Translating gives CASSEPLTGGGGYTF.

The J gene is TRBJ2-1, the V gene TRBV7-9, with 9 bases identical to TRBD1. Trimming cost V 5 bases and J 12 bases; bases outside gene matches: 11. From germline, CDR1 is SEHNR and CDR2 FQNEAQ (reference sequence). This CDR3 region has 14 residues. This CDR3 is CASSVGGQGLGQFF. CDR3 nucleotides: TGTGCCAGCAGCGTAGGGGGACAGGGCTTGGGGCAGTTCTTC. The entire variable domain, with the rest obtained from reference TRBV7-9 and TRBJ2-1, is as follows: DTGVSQNPRHKITKRGQNVTFRCDPISEHNRLYWYRQTLGQGPEFLTYFQNEAQLEKSRLLSDRFSAERPKGSFSTLEIQRTEQGDSAMYLCASSVGGQGLGQFFGPGTRLTVL.

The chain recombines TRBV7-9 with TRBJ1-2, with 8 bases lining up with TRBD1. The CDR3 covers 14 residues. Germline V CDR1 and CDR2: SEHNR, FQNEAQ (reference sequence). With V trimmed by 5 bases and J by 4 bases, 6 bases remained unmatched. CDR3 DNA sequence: TGTGCCAGCAGCGTACAGGGGGGGATCTATGGCTACACCTTC. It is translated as CASSVQGGIYGYTF. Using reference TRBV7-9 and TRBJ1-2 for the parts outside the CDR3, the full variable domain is DTGVSQNPRHKITKRGQNVTFRCDPISEHNRLYWYRQTLGQGPEFLTYFQNEAQLEKSRLLSDRFSAERPKGSFSTLEIQRTEQGDSAMYLCASSVQGGIYGYTFGSGTRLTVV.

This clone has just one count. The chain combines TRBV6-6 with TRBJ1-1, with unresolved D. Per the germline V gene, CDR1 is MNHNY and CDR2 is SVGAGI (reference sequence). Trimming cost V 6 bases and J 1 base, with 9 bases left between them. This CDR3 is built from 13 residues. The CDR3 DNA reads TGTGCCAGCAGGAACGGGAGGAACACTGAAGCTTTCTTT. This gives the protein CASRNGRNTEAFF.

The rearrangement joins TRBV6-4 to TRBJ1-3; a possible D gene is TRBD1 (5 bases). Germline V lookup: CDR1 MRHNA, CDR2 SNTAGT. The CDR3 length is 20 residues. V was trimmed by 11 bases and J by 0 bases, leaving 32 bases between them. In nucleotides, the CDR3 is TGTGCCGGGGGGGATCCAATTGAACAGGTGCCTTTCTCCTCTGGAAACACCATATATTTT. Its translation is CAGGDPIEQVPFSSGNTIYF.

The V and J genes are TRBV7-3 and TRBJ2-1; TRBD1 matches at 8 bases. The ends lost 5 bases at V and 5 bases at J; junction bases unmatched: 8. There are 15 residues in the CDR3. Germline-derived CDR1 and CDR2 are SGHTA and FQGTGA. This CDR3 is CASSRSGQGNNEQFF. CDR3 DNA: TGTGCCAGCAGCCGATCTGGACAGGGAAACAATGAGCAGTTCTTC.

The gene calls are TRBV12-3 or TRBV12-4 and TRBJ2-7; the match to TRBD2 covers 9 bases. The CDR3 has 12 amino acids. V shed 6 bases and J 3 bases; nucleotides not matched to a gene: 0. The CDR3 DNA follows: TGTGCCAGCAGAGCGGGGGGCTACGAGCAGTACTTC. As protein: CASRAGGYEQYF.

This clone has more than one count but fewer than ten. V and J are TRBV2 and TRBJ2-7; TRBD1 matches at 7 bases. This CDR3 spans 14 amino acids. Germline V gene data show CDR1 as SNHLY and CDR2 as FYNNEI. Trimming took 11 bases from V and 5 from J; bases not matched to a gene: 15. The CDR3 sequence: CARPPKTGLDEQYF. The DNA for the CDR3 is TGTGCCCGCCCTCCAAAGACAGGGCTGGACGAGCAGTACTTC.

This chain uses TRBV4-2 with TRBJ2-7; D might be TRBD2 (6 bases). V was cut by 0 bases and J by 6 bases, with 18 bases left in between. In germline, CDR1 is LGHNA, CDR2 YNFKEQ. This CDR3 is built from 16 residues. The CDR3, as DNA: TGTGCCAGCAGCCAAGAAGTGATGGGGGGTTCTCGCGAGCAGTACTTC. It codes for CASSQEVMGGSREQYF.